This T cell receptor beta chain was profiled in a study of a mutant IDH1 vaccine in newly diagnosed glioma. Study-wide background: Earlier therapy was either radiotherapy, temozolomide, or both, and most got both.

Germline values: CDR1 MDHEN, CDR2 SYDVKM. The CDR3 covers 15 residues. The V and J ends lost 6 bases and 5 bases, in that order; junction bases with no gene match: 12. The table came from immunoSEQ multiplex PCR; TCRdb's copy has only in-frame clones and leaves some out. Of roughly 70,000 clones in the sample, 80% to 90% were seen once. The time point was: baseline, week 1 (first vaccination visit). Treatment in this sample: pre-vaccination baseline after standard-of-care therapy. Sequences were derived from PBMCs, sampled from a glioma patient treated with radiotherapy, temozolomide or both. This sequence originates from a man aged 25-45 years with glioma. The chain couples TRBV28 to TRBJ1-1, with 7 bases identical to TRBD1. The CDR3 reads CASRKAGGVQTEAFF. The CDR3 coding sequence is TGTGCCAGCAGGAAAGCAGGGGGAGTGCAGACTGAAGCTTTCTTT.